This T cell receptor beta chain was documented in a study of cytomegalovirus exposure and HLA in healthy donors. Study-level findings and limits: Reports indicate that TCR beta sequences accurately predicted the HLA-A and HLA-B alleles of most subjects. Using the classifier, cytomegalovirus status was reportedly diagnosed with high specificity and sensitivity.

Of note for this clone: Its specificity is unknown.

The PCR had 60 Vbeta and 13 Jbeta primers. The assay was immunoSEQ multiplex PCR, and TCRdb's table has in-frame clones only and misses some. The repertoire has under 85,000 clones, about 75% of them found once; the top ten carry over 2.5%. The germline V gene has CDR1 LGHNA and CDR2 YSLEER. Trimming took 0 bases from V and 6 from J; bases not matched to a gene: 11. The CDR3 has 17 amino acids. The chain links TRBV4-3 to TRBJ2-5, with 9 bases identical to TRBD1. The source material was PBMCs. The sequence was obtained from a man aged 18 to 30 in good health and CMV-seronegative. The CDR3 region is CASSQEIETGGRKTQYF. CDR3 nucleotide sequence: TGCGCCAGCAGCCAAGAGATTGAGACAGGGGGTCGAAAGACCCAGTACTTC.